The 14 T cell receptor beta chains in this list originate from one sample, sequenced in a study of Graves' ophthalmopathy and Graves' hyperthyroidism. Amplification of TCR beta CDR3 regions used RNA transcripts. Second-round multiplex PCR came after first-round RT-PCR with HTBI primers. TCRdb reanalysed the multiplex PCR reads using MiXCR and keeps one entry per CDR3 protein. Seen here are roughly 400,000 distinct CDR3 sequences, 15% to 20% observed once, and the top ten hold 1.5% to 2%. Source material: peripheral blood. These receptors were obtained from a woman under 30 with Graves' ophthalmopathy.

This clonotype was seen many times. CDR3 bases: TGTGCCAGCGGGAAGGAACTAGCGGGGCTGGTCAAGTACTTC. This translates into CASGKELAGLVKYF. The rearrangement joins TRBV6-2 or TRBV6-3 to TRBJ2-7, with 10 bases identical to TRBD2. Trimming at V came to 8 bases and at J to 11 bases, leaving 15 bases not matched to a gene. Germline loops: CDR1 MNHEY, CDR2 SVGEGT. This CDR3 comprises 14 residues.

This clonotype appeared many times. The V call is TRBV4-3, the J call TRBJ1-5, with D uncertain. CDR3 length: 14 residues. Trimming stripped 0 bases from V and 6 bases from J, with 9 bases between. Germline CDR1 and CDR2: LGHNA and YSLEER. The CDR3 spells CASSQEEGSQPQHF. The CDR3 region has the DNA TGCGCCAGCAGCCAAGAAGAGGGCAGTCAGCCCCAGCATTTT.

This clonotype came up once. The chain employs TRBV2 and TRBJ2-5; 9 nucleotides match TRBD2. The CDR3 totals 17 residues. Germline V CDR1 and CDR2: SNHLY, FYNNEI. J gave up 0 bases and V 3 bases, and 8 bases lay outside the gene matches. CDR3 amino acids: CASSDGGREGYQETQYF. CDR3 coding DNA: TGTGCCAGCAGTGATGGGGGGCGGGAGGGATACCAAGAGACCCAGTACTTC.

In its sample, this clonotype was seen many times. The chain is built from TRBV20-1 and TRBJ1-5, with D possibly matching TRBD1 (5 bases). This CDR3 region has 15 residues. Germline assignment: CDR1 DFQATT and CDR2 SNEGSKA (reference sequence). V shed 0 bases and J shed 4 bases, with 13 bases lying between them. The CDR3 DNA sequence: TGCAGTGCTAGAGATAGGCCAGGGCTGAATCAGCCCCAGCATTTT. Translated: CSARDRPGLNQPQHF.

This clonotype was detected many times. V usage is TRBV29-1 and J usage is TRBJ1-2; 8 bases line up with TRBD1. V shed 7 bases, J shed 5 bases, and the junction held 6 bases outside the gene matches. CDR1 is SQVTM and CDR2 is ANQGSEA in the germline V gene. This CDR3 spans 12 amino acids. CDR3 in amino acids: CSARTGLYGYTF. The CDR3 DNA follows: TGCAGCGCCCGGACAGGGCTATATGGCTACACCTTC.

The chain links TRBV30 to TRBJ1-2; 7 bases fit TRBD1. The CDR3 extends over 14 amino acids. With V trimmed by 3 bases and J by 6 bases, 10 bases remained unmatched. Per the germline V gene, CDR1 is GTSNPN and CDR2 is SVGIG (reference sequence). In DNA form, the CDR3 reads TGTGCCTGGAGGGGACAGACACTAACCGATGGCTACACCTTC. This translates into CAWRGQTLTDGYTF.

This clonotype was found many times. This could be a read error, since a much larger clone is one nucleotide away. The rearrangement joins TRBV28 to TRBJ2-2; maybe TRBD1 (7 bases). Germline V lookup: CDR1 MDHEN, CDR2 SYDVKM. The CDR3 has 14 residues. The CDR3: CASSLLPSGGTWLF. The CDR3 DNA sequence: TGTGCCAGCAGTTTACTCCCCTCAGGGGGGACTTGGCTTTTT. The whole variable domain, filled in from reference TRBV28 and TRBJ2-2, reads DVKVTQSSRYLVKRTGEKVFLECVQDMDHENMFWYRQDPGLGLRLIYFSYDVKMKEKGDIPEGYSVSREKKERFSLILESASTNQTSMYLCASSLLPSGGTWLFGEGSRLTVL.

The chain is built from TRBV6-1 and TRBJ2-7, with D tentatively TRBD2 (6 bases). Germline V gene data show CDR1 as MNHNS and CDR2 as SASEGT. Trimming took off 0 bases at V and 0 bases at J, with 15 bases between the two ends. This CDR3 comprises 17 residues. The CDR3 region is CASSEALRGRGSYEQYF. For the CDR3, the DNA is TGTGCCAGCAGTGAAGCGCTTCGGGGGAGAGGCTCCTACGAGCAGTACTTC.

This clonotype was counted many times. A junction end diverges from the germline sequence, so it may reflect a read error. V and J are TRBV12-3 or TRBV12-4 and TRBJ2-2; D not certain. This CDR3 spans 13 amino acids. The chain's CDR3 is CASGVKNTRELFF. In nucleotides, the CDR3 is TGTGCCAGCGGGGTGAAGAACACCCGGGAGCTGTTTTTT.

This clonotype was detected ten times or more. This chain connects TRBV28 to TRBJ2-7, with unresolved D. Per the germline V gene, CDR1 is MDHEN and CDR2 is SYDVKM. This CDR3 is built from 12 residues. The V end was cut by 1 base, the J end by 3 bases, with 4 bases between. CDR3: CASSLYDYEQYF. CDR3 nucleotides: TGTGCCAGCAGTTTATATGACTACGAGCAGTACTTC.

The V gene is TRBV6-1, the J gene TRBJ1-2, with a weak D call TRBD1 (6 bases). Trimming removed 10 bases from V and 6 bases from J, with 18 bases in between. From germline, CDR1 is MNHNS and CDR2 SASEGT. The CDR3 sequence is 13 residues long. The DNA for the CDR3 is TGTGCCACGAACTCCCAGGGGACCGATGGCTACACCTTC. This gives the protein CATNSQGTDGYTF.

In this sample, this clonotype turned up many times. The chain uses TRBV11-1 and TRBJ1-6; no reliable D call. Germline V gene data show CDR1 as SGHAT and CDR2 as FQDESV (reference sequence). V lost 5 bases, J lost 6 bases, and 23 bases lay in between. The length of the CDR3 is 18 residues. The CDR3 loop is CASSPAAPGRVTNSPLHF. The CDR3 nucleotides are TGTGCCAGCAGCCCTGCCGCTCCAGGAAGAGTTACTAATTCACCCCTCCACTTT.

This clonotype showed up many times. The chain employs TRBV10-2 and TRBJ2-2, with TRBD1 as a possible D gene (5 bases). This CDR3 comprises 15 residues. V lost 4 bases, J lost 2 bases, and 11 bases lay in between. Germline-derived CDR1 and CDR2 are WSHSY and SAAADI. The CDR3 loop is CASSVVRANTGELFF. DNA of the CDR3: TGCGCCAGCAGTGTGGTCAGGGCCAACACCGGGGAGCTGTTTTTT.

There are many counts of this clonotype. The V call is TRBV10-3, the J call TRBJ1-1; 10 bases are shared with TRBD1. Germline V lookup: CDR1 ENHRY, CDR2 SYGVKD. J gave up 3 bases and V 7 bases, and 5 bases lay outside the gene matches. CDR3 length: 14 amino acids. CDR3: CAIKAGTGDTEAFF. As DNA, the CDR3 is TGTGCCATCAAAGCCGGGACAGGGGACACTGAAGCTTTCTTT.